The 12 T cell receptor beta chains reported below all come from one sample, sequenced in a study of T cells in Graves' hyperthyroidism and ophthalmopathy. TCR beta CDR3 regions were amplified from RNA. The study used the HTBI primer set for a first-round RT-PCR of the TCR CDR3. Via MiXCR, TCRdb re-called the multiplex PCR reads, giving one row per CDR3 protein. The repertoire holds about 620,000 distinct CDR3 sequences, with around 15% as singletons. Sequencing was performed on blood. The source is a woman in her 30s with Graves' hyperthyroidism.

This clonotype appeared many times. The chain carries TRBV7-3 and TRBJ2-3; D is ambiguous. V was trimmed by 4 bases and J by 1 base, leaving 9 bases between them. Germline CDR1 SGHTA, CDR2 FQGTGA. This CDR3 is built from 14 residues. CDR3 in amino acids: CASSSNLGTDTQYF. CDR3 coding DNA: TGTGCCAGCAGCTCCAACCTCGGCACAGATACGCAGTATTTT. The variable domain in full, with the rest retrieved from reference TRBV7-3 and TRBJ2-3, is GAGVSQTPSNKVTEKGKYVELRCDPISGHTALYWYRQSLGQGPEFLIYFQGTGAADDSGLPNDRFFAVRPEGSVSTLKIQRTERGDSAVYLCASSSNLGTDTQYFGPGTRLTVL.

This clonotype was counted ten times or more. The V call is TRBV6-1, the J call TRBJ2-7; no clear D gene. The CDR3 length is 15 residues. V was cut by 3 bases and J by 3 bases, with 15 bases left in between. CDR1 and CDR2 from the germline V gene are MNHNS and SASEGT. As DNA, the CDR3 is TGTGCCAGCAGTGACCCCGTTTCGGGCCTCTACGAGCAGTACTTC. As protein: CASSDPVSGLYEQYF.

This clonotype was seen repeatedly, ten times or more. The chain recombines TRBV28 with TRBJ1-1, with unresolved D. In germline, CDR1 is MDHEN, CDR2 SYDVKM. The CDR3 is 12 amino acids. The V and J ends lost 6 bases and 11 bases respectively, with 16 bases between them. The chain's CDR3 is CASSPIPSGAFF. The CDR3 coding sequence is TGTGCCAGCAGCCCAATCCCAAGTGGGGCTTTCTTT.

This clonotype showed up many times. The V gene is TRBV11-2, the J gene TRBJ2-1, with 10 bases lining up with TRBD1. The germline CDR1 and CDR2 sequences are SGHAT and FQNNGV. The CDR3 length is 16 residues. J was trimmed by 7 bases and V by 0 bases; bases with no gene match: 6. In DNA form, the CDR3 reads TGTGCCAGCAGCTTAGAAGGACAGGGGGGATTTAATGAGCAGTTCTTC. Residues: CASSLEGQGGFNEQFF.

This chain joins TRBV20-1 and TRBJ2-3, with 11 bases identical to TRBD2. Per the germline V gene, CDR1 is DFQATT and CDR2 is SNEGSKA (reference sequence). Trimming removed 6 bases from V and 5 bases from J; junction bases left unmatched: 10. The CDR3 covers 15 residues. This CDR3 is CSAEGLAGGGDTQYF. In DNA, the CDR3 is TGCAGTGCCGAGGGCCTAGCGGGAGGCGGAGATACGCAGTATTTT.

There are many counts of this clonotype. The gene calls are TRBV28 and TRBJ1-1; the D is unclear. Deletions cut 3 bases from V and 3 bases from J, with 8 bases between. Per the germline V gene, CDR1 is MDHEN and CDR2 is SYDVKM. The CDR3 has 13 amino acids. CDR3 nucleotides: TGTGCCAGCAGTTTGCCAGGATACACTGAAGCTTTCTTT. This gives the protein CASSLPGYTEAFF.

This clonotype has only a few counts. V usage is TRBV28 and J usage is TRBJ2-7; D remains unclear. This CDR3 contains 12 residues. Germline V gives CDR1 MDHEN, CDR2 SYDVKM. The V end was cut by 1 base, the J end by 9 bases, with 10 bases between. The CDR3 DNA follows: TGTGCCAGCAGTTTATTTTCATCGCGGCAGTACTTC. It yields the protein CASSLFSSRQYF.

This clonotype was detected ten times or more. The rearrangement links TRBV6-2 or TRBV6-3 to TRBJ2-7; the D gene is possibly TRBD2 (6 bases). The CDR3 is 14 amino acids. Germline loops: CDR1 MNHEY, CDR2 SVGEGT. Trimming shortened V by 6 bases and J by 2 bases, and 14 bases separated the two germline ends. The CDR3 region is CASRLLAGAYEQYF. The CDR3 region has the DNA TGTGCCAGCAGACTACTAGCAGGAGCCTACGAGCAGTACTTC.

This clonotype was counted only a few times. The J gene is TRBJ2-7, the V gene TRBV7-8, with a weak D call TRBD2 (5 bases). This CDR3 contains 15 residues. Germline assignment: CDR1 SGHVS and CDR2 FQNEAQ. The V gene lost 1 base and the J gene lost 0 bases, with 10 bases spanning the gap. This CDR3 is CASSLVSGTSYEQYF. DNA of the CDR3: TGTGCCAGCAGCTTAGTGTCGGGAACCTCCTACGAGCAGTACTTC.

This clonotype was counted ten times or more. This sequence joins TRBV2 and TRBJ2-3; tentative D call: TRBD2 (5 bases). Germline CDR1 and CDR2: SNHLY and FYNNEI. Trimming removed 3 bases from V and 0 bases from J, with 16 bases in between. The CDR3 runs to 17 residues. DNA of the CDR3: TGTGCCAGCAGTGATCCCCTACTAGTTACTAGCACAGATACGCAGTATTTT. It is translated as CASSDPLLVTSTDTQYF. The full variable domain, completed using reference TRBV2 and TRBJ2-3, is EPEVTQTPSHQVTQMGQEVILRCVPISNHLYFYWYRQILGQKVEFLVSFYNNEISEKSEIFDDQFSVERPDGSNFTLKIRSTKLEDSAMYFCASSDPLLVTSTDTQYFGPGTRLTVL.

Ten or more counts support this clonotype. V usage is TRBV28 and J usage is TRBJ2-2, with a weak D call TRBD2 (6 bases). The length of the CDR3 is 13 residues. From germline, CDR1 is MDHEN and CDR2 SYDVKM. Trimming removed 6 bases from V and 6 bases from J, with 11 bases in between. The CDR3 reads CASSLREPGELFF. CDR3 coding DNA: TGTGCCAGCAGCCTCCGGGAGCCCGGGGAGCTGTTTTTT.

This clonotype was seen ten or more times. This chain connects TRBV7-2 to TRBJ2-5; 7 bases align to TRBD1. This CDR3 is 15 amino acids long. The trim removed 4 bases at V and 4 bases at J, leaving 9 bases unmatched. Per the germline V gene, CDR1 is SGHTA and CDR2 is FQGNSA. CDR3 in amino acids: CASSSNRGVGETQYF. Here the CDR3 DNA reads TGTGCCAGCAGCTCGAACAGGGGAGTGGGAGAGACCCAGTACTTC.